This TCR beta chain was identified in a study of radiotherapy plus CTLA-4 blockade in lung cancer. Study summary: Patients showed objective responses in about 18% of cases and disease control in approximately 28%.

This clone was seen just once. Its target is unknown. The V gene end was trimmed by 5 bases and the J gene end by 2 bases; junction bases not matched to a gene: 6. This CDR3 is 15 amino acids long. Germline V gives CDR1 SEHNR, CDR2 FQNEAQ (reference sequence). Profiling relied on immunoSEQ multiplex PCR, and the TCRdb table lists in-frame clones only, not all of them. The sample carries roughly 50,000 clones, 84% recorded once. Study observations and caveats: Per reports, early blood T cell clone dynamics, plus interferon-beta, forecast response most strongly.

Material: peripheral blood, obtained from a patient treated with radiotherapy plus ipilimumab. This receptor was identified in a human donor with non-small cell lung cancer whose response to radiotherapy plus ipilimumab could not be evaluated. The rearrangement uses TRBV7-9 and TRBJ2-1; 7 nucleotides align to TRBD1. The CDR3 region is CASSPRDSPYNEQFF. Here the CDR3 DNA reads TGTGCCAGCAGCCCTCGGGACAGTCCCTACAATGAGCAGTTCTTC. Full variable domain (rest looked up from reference TRBV7-9 and TRBJ2-1): DTGVSQNPRHKITKRGQNVTFRCDPISEHNRLYWYRQTLGQGPEFLTYFQNEAQLEKSRLLSDRFSAERPKGSFSTLEIQRTEQGDSAMYLCASSPRDSPYNEQFFGPGTRLTVL.